This entry lists 15 T cell receptor beta chains sequenced from one sample in a study of beta chain features in type 1 diabetes. Overall study findings and caveats: Moderate but significant shortening of TCRB CDR3s was recorded in all four CD4+ subsets from Type 1 diabetes patients.

Sequenced material consisted of expressed TCRB transcripts (all of the isolated RNA was reverse transcribed). Profiling relied on immunoSEQ multiplex PCR, and the TCRdb table lists in-frame clones only, not all of them. The sample gives 100,000 to 150,000 clones, roughly a sixth of which show up once; 2.6% is in the top ten. For these TCRs, the target antigens are not known. Sequenced input: central memory CD4+ T cells from blood. These receptors were collected from a man younger than 35 with type 1 diabetes.

This chain links TRBV7-3 with TRBJ1-6, with D perhaps matching TRBD1 (5 bases). The CDR3 sequence is 14 residues long. V was clipped by 2 bases and J by 7 bases, with 9 bases between them. CDR1 SGHTA and CDR2 FQGTGA come from the germline V gene. CDR3 in DNA: TGTGCCAGCAGCTTAGGGACTTCCAATTCACCCCTCCACTTT. This encodes CASSLGTSNSPLHF.

This clone showed up just a few times. The chain has TRBV11-2 and TRBJ2-3; 10 bases match TRBD2. Germline CDR1 and CDR2: SGHAT and FQNNGV. The CDR3 extends over 16 amino acids. V shed 0 bases, J shed 5 bases, and the junction held 5 bases outside the gene matches. The CDR3, as DNA: TGTGCCAGCAGCTTAGACCCCGCTAGCGGGAGAGATACGCAGTATTTT. This translates into CASSLDPASGRDTQYF.

This clone was seen a handful of times. The chain links TRBV21-1 to TRBJ2-7. TRBV21-1 is described as a pseudogene. The CDR3 has 14 amino acids. CDR3 sequence: CASSKSPTSYEQYF. The DNA for the CDR3 is TGTGCCAGCAGCAAGTCCCCCACCTCCTACGAGCAGTACTTC.

The rearrangement links TRBV6-1 to TRBJ2-6; the D gene is possibly TRBD1 (6 bases). The length of the CDR3 is 15 residues. Germline CDR1 and CDR2: MNHNS and SASEGT. V was clipped by 10 bases and J by 2 bases, with 15 bases between them. CDR3 bases: TGTGCCACATTCTCAGGGGAAGCTGGGGCCAACGTCCTGACTTTC. Protein: CATFSGEAGANVLTF.

The J gene is TRBJ2-1, the V gene TRBV18; 8 bases map to TRBD2. This CDR3 has 14 amino acids. V lost 3 bases to trimming and J lost 13 bases; unmatched junction nucleotides: 11. The germline V gene encodes CDR1 KGHSH and CDR2 LQKENI. DNA of the CDR3: TGTGCCAGCTCACCCCAAGGACTAGCATCCCCTCAGTTCTTC. This encodes CASSPQGLASPQFF.

In this sample, this clone turned up a few times. The genes are TRBV28 and TRBJ2-7; D tentatively reads TRBD1 or TRBD2 (6 bases each). The germline V gene has CDR1 MDHEN and CDR2 SYDVKM. CDR3 length equals 12 residues. V dropped 2 bases and J dropped 11 bases, with 13 bases sitting between them. CDR3 sequence (DNA): TGTGCCAGCAGTTTACGGGGGCCCCGGGAGTACTTC. This encodes CASSLRGPREYF.

The CDR3 coding sequence is TGCGCCAGCAGCTCTGTTACCGGGACAGAGAATGGCTACACCTTC. It encodes CASSSVTGTENGYTF. The genes are TRBV5-1 and TRBJ1-2; 7 bases match TRBD1. The CDR3 extends over 15 amino acids. V lost 3 bases, J lost 6 bases, and 11 bases stayed unmatched. The V gene's germline CDR1 is SGHRS and CDR2 YFSETQ.

J is TRBJ2-1 and V is TRBV2; TRBD2 matches at 12 bases. The J segment lost 9 bases and the V segment lost 6 bases, leaving 12 bases of the junction unmatched. Germline V gives CDR1 SNHLY, CDR2 FYNNEI. CDR3 size: 16 residues. Written as DNA, the CDR3 is TGTGCCAGCAGCCCGGTCGGACTAGCGGGACCCGGTGAGCAGTTCTTC. Translating it yields CASSPVGLAGPGEQFF.

This clone was observed a single time. The chain links TRBV5-1 to TRBJ2-1, with D maybe TRBD1 (5 bases). This CDR3 comprises 14 residues. V shed 9 bases and J shed 2 bases, with 15 bases lying between them. CDR1 is SGHRS, CDR2 YFSETQ, per germline. The CDR3 is CAIERGTTYNEQFF. As DNA, the CDR3 is TGCGCCATAGAAAGGGGTACTACCTACAATGAGCAGTTCTTC. Drawing the rest from reference TRBV5-1 and TRBJ2-1, the complete variable domain is KAGVTQTPRYLIKTRGQQVTLSCSPISGHRSVSWYQQTPGQGLQFLFEYFSETQRNKGNFPGRFSGRQFSNSRSEMNVSTLELGDSALYLCAIERGTTYNEQFFGPGTRLTVL.

This chain joins TRBV20-1 and TRBJ1-1; TRBD1 might be the D (6 bases). The length of the CDR3 is 11 residues. V was shortened by 7 bases and J by 6 bases, with 12 bases between the two germline ends. In germline, CDR1 is DFQATT, CDR2 SNEGSKA (reference sequence). CDR3 nucleotides: TGCAGTGGGCAGGGGTCCGCTGAAGCTTTCTTT. It is translated as CSGQGSAEAFF.

This clone was counted between two and nine times. This chain uses TRBV29-1 with TRBJ2-2, with unresolved D. Germline lookup yields CDR1 SQVTM and CDR2 ANQGSEA. This CDR3 comprises 11 residues. V gave up 5 bases and J gave up 2 bases, with 3 bases separating them. In DNA, the CDR3 is TGCAGCGTTCACAACACCGGGGAGCTGTTTTTT. Residues: CSVHNTGELFF.

This clone was detected only a few times. In nucleotides, the CDR3 is TGTGCCTGCCACCCCGAGTCGGGAAACCAAGAGACCCAGTACTTC. Its translation: CACHPESGNQETQYF. The gene calls are TRBV30 and TRBJ2-5; D possibly corresponds to TRBD2 (5 bases). V gave up 6 bases and J gave up 0 bases, with 17 bases separating them. The germline V gene has CDR1 GTSNPN and CDR2 SVGIG (reference sequence). CDR3 length: 15 amino acids.

CDR3 protein: CASSPVGGERHSPLHF. For the CDR3, the DNA is TGTGCCAGCAGCCCAGTAGGGGGCGAAAGGCACTCACCCCTCCACTTT. This chain joins TRBV5-4 and TRBJ1-6, with 7 bases identical to TRBD1. The germline V gene encodes CDR1 SGHNT and CDR2 YYREEE (reference sequence). Trimming cost V 4 bases and J 10 bases; bases outside gene matches: 14. The CDR3 totals 16 residues. The full variable domain, rest sourced from reference TRBV5-4 and TRBJ1-6, is ETGVTQSPTHLIKTRGQQVTLRCSSQSGHNTVSWYQQALGQGPQFIFQYYREEENGRGNFPPRFSGLQFPNYSSELNVNALELDDSALYLCASSPVGGERHSPLHFGNGTRLTVT.

The sample holds one count of this clone. The CDR3 sequence is CASSQGTGVVTDTQYF. In DNA, the CDR3 is TGCGCCAGCAGCCAAGGTACGGGAGTAGTCACAGATACGCAGTATTTT. V and J are TRBV4-1 and TRBJ2-3, with a tentative D call TRBD2 (6 bases). Germline lookup yields CDR1 MGHRA and CDR2 YSYEKL. Trimming cost V 1 base and J 2 bases, with 13 bases left between them. The CDR3 sequence is 16 residues long.

CDR3 protein: CASSRSLDRDGYTF. The CDR3 nucleotides are TGTGCCAGCAGCCGATCACTGGACCGGGATGGCTACACCTTC. The gene calls are TRBV5-4 and TRBJ1-2, with D hard to call. CDR1 SGHNT and CDR2 YYREEE come from the germline V gene (reference sequence). The CDR3 has 14 residues. Deletions cut 4 bases from V and 6 bases from J, with 16 bases between.